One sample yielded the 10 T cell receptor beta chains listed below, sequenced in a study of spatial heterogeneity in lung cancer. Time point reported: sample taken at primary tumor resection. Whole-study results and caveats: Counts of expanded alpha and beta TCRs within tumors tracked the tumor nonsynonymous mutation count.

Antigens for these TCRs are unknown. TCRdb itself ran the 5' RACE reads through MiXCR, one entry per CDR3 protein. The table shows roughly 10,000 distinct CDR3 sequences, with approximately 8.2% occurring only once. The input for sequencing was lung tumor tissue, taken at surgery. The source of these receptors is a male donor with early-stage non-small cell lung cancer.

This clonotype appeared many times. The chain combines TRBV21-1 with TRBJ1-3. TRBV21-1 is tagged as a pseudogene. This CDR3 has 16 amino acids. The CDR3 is CASSKVFSSSGNTIYF. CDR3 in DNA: TGTGCCAGCAGCAAAGTTTTCAGCTCCTCTGGAAACACCATATATTTT.

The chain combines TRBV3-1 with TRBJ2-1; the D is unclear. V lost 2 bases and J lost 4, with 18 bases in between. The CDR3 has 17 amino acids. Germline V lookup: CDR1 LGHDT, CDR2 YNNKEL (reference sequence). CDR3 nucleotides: TGTGCCAGCAGCCAAAAATCCCTCTTAGCAGGATACAATGAGCAGTTCTTC. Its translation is CASSQKSLLAGYNEQFF.

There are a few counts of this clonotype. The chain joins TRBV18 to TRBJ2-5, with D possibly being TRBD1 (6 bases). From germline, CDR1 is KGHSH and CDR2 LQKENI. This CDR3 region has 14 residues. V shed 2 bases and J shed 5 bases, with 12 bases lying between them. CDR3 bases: TGTGCCAGCTCACCAGTCCAGGGGTCGGAGACCCAGTACTTC. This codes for CASSPVQGSETQYF.

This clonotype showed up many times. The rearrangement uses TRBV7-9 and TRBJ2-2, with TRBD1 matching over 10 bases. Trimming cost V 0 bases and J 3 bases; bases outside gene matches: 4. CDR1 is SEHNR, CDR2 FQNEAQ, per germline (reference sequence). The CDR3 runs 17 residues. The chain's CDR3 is CASSLATGGDDTGELFF. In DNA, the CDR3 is TGTGCCAGCAGCTTAGCGACAGGGGGCGACGACACCGGGGAGCTGTTTTTT. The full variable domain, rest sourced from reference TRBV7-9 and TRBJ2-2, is DTGVSQNPRHKITKRGQNVTFRCDPISEHNRLYWYRQTLGQGPEFLTYFQNEAQLEKSRLLSDRFSAERPKGSFSTLEIQRTEQGDSAMYLCASSLATGGDDTGELFFGEGSRLTVL.

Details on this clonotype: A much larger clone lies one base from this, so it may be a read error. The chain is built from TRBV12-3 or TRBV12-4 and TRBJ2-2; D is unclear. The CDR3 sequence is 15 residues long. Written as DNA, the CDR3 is TGTGTCAGCAGTTTTGGTCAGCCGAACACCGGGGAGCTGTTTTTT. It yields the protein CVSSFGQPNTGELFF.

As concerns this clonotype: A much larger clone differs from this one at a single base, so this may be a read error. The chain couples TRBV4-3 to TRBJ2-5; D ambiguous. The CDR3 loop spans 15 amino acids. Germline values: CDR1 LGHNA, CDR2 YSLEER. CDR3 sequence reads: CTSSQDAQSQETQYF. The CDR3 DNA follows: TGCACCAGCAGCCAAGACGCCCAGTCCCAAGAGACCCAGTACTTC.

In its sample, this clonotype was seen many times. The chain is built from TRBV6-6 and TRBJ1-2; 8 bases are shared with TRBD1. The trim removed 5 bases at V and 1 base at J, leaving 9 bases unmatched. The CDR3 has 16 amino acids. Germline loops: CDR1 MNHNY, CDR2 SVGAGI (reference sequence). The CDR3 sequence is CASSIQGAGSNYGYTF. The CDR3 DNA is TGTGCCAGCAGTATTCAGGGGGCAGGTAGTAACTATGGCTACACCTTC.

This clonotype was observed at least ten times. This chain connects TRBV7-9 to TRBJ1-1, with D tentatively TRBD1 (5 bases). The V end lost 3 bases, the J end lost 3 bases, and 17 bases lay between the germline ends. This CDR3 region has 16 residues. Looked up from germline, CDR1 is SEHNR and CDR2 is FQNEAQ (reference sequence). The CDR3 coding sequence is TGTGCCAGCAGCTTGGGGATGGGGGTCCTGGACACTGAAGCTTTCTTT. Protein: CASSLGMGVLDTEAFF.

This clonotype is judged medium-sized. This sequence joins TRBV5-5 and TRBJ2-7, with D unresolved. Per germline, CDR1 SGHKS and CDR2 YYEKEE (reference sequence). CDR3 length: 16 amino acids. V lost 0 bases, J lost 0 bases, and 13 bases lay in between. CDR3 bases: TGTGCCAGCAGCTTGGAGGATGGTCTAAGCTCCTACGAGCAGTACTTC. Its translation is CASSLEDGLSSYEQYF.

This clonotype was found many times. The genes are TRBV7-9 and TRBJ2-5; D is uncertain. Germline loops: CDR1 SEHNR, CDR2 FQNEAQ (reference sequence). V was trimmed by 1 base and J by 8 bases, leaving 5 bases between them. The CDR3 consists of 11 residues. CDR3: CASSLVDTQYF. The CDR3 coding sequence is TGTGCCAGCAGCTTAGTCGATACCCAGTACTTC. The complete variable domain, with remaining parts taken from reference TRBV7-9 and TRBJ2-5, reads DTGVSQNPRHKITKRGQNVTFRCDPISEHNRLYWYRQTLGQGPEFLTYFQNEAQLEKSRLLSDRFSAERPKGSFSTLEIQRTEQGDSAMYLCASSLVDTQYFGPGTRLLVL.